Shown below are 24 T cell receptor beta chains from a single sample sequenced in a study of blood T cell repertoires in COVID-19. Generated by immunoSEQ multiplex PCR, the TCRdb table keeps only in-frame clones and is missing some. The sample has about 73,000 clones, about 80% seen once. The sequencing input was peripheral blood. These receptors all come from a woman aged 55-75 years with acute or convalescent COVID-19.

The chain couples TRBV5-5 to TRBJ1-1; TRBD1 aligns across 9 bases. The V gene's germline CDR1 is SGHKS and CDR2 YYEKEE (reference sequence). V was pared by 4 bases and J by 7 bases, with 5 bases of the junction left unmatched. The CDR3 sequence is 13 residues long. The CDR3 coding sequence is TGTGCCAGCAGCCGTGGGGACAGGGTTGAAGCTTTCTTT. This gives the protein CASSRGDRVEAFF.

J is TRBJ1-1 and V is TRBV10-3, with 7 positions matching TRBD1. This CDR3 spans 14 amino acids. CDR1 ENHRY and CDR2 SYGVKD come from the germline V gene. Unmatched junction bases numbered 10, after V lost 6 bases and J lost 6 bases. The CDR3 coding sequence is TGTGCCATCAGGGGGACAGCAAGTTTGTCTGAAGCTTTCTTT. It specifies CAIRGTASLSEAFF.

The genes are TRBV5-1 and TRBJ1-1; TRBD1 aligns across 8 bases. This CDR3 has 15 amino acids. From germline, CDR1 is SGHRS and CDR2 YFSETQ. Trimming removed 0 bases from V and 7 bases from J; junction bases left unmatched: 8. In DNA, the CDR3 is TGCGCCAGCAGCTTGGTGGGCAGGGGGCAAGGTGAAGCTTTCTTT. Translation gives CASSLVGRGQGEAFF.

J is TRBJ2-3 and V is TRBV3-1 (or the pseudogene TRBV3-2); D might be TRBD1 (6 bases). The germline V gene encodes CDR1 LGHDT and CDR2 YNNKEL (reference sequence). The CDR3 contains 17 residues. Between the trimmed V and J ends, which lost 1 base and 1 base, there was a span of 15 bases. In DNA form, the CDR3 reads TGTGCCAGCAGCCAAGTTTTACAGGGCTTCGGCACAGATACGCAGTATTTT. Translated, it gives CASSQVLQGFGTDTQYF.

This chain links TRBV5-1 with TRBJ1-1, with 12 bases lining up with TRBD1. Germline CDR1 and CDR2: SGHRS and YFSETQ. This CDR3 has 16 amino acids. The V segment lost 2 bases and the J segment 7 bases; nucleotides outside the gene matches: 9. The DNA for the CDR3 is TGCGCCAGCAGCTTTTACGGGACAGGGGGCTACAGTGAAGCTTTCTTT. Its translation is CASSFYGTGGYSEAFF. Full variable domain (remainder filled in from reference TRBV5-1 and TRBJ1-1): KAGVTQTPRYLIKTRGQQVTLSCSPISGHRSVSWYQQTPGQGLQFLFEYFSETQRNKGNFPGRFSGRQFSNSRSEMNVSTLELGDSALYLCASSFYGTGGYSEAFFGQGTRLTVV.

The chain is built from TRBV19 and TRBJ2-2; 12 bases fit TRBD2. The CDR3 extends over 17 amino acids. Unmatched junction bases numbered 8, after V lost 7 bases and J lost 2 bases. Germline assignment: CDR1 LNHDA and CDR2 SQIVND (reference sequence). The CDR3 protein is CASMASGGATNTGELFF. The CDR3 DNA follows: TGTGCCAGTATGGCTAGCGGGGGGGCTACCAACACCGGGGAGCTGTTTTTT.

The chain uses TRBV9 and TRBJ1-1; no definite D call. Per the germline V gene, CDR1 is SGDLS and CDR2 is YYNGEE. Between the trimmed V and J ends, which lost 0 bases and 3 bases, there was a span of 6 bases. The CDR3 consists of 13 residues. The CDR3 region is CASSVAQDTEAFF. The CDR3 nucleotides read TGTGCCAGCAGCGTAGCCCAGGACACTGAAGCTTTCTTT.

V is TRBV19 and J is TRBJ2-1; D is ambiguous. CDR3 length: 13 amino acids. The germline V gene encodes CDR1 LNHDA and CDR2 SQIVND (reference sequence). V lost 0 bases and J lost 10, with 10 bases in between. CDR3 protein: CASSIDSAVEQFF. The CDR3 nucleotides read TGTGCCAGTAGTATAGATTCGGCGGTGGAGCAGTTCTTC.

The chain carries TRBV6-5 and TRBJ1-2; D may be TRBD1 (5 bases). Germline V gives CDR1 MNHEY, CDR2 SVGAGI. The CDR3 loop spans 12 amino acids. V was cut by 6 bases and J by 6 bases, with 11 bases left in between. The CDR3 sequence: CASRTGGNGYTF. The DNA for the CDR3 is TGTGCCAGCAGGACCGGGGGAAATGGCTACACCTTC.

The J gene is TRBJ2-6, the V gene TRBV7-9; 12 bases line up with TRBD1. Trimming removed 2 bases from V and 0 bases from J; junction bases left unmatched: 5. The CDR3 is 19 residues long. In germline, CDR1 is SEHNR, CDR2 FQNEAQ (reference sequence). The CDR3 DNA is TGTGCCAGCAGCTTACTTAGGGACAGGGGGCCCTCTGGGGCCAACGTCCTGACTTTC. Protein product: CASSLLRDRGPSGANVLTF.

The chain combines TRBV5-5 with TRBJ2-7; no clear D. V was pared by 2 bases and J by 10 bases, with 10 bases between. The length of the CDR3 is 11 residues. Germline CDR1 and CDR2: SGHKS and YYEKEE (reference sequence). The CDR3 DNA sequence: TGTGCCAGCAGCTTTTCCTACCATCAGTACTTC. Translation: CASSFSYHQYF.

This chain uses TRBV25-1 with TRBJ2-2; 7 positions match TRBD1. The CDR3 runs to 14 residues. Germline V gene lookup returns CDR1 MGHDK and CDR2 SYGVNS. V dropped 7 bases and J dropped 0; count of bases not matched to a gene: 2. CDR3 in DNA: TGTGCCAGCATGGGACAGTCGAACACCGGGGAGCTGTTTTTT. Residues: CASMGQSNTGELFF.

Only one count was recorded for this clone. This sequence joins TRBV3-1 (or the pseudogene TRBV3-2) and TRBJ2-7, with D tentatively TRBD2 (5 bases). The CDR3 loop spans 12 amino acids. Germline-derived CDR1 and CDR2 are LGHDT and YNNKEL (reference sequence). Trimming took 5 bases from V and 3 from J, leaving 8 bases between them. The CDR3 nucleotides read TGTGCCAGCAGCTCAGGACTCTACGAGCAGTACTTC. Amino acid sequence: CASSSGLYEQYF.

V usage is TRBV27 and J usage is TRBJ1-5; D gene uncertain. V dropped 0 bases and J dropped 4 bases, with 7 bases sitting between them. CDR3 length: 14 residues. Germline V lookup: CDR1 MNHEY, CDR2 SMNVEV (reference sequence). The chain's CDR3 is CASSLSAVNQPQHF. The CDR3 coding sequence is TGTGCCAGCAGTTTATCAGCCGTTAATCAGCCCCAGCATTTT.

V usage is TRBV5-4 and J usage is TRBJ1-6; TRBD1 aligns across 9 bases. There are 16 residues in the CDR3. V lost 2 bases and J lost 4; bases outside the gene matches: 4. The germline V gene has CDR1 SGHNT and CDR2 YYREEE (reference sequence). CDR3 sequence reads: CASSFEQGAYNSPLHF. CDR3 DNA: TGTGCCAGCAGCTTCGAACAGGGGGCTTATAATTCACCCCTCCACTTT.

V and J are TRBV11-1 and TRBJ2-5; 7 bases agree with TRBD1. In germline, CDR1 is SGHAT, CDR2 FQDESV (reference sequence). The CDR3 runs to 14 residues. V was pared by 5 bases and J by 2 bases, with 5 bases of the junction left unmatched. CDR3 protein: CASSLRQGQETQYF. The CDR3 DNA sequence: TGTGCCAGCAGCCTGAGACAGGGACAAGAGACCCAGTACTTC.

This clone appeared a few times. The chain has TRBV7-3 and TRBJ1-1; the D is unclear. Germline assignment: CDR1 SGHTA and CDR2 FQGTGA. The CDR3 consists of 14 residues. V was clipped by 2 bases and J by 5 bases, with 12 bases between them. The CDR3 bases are TGTGCCAGCAGCTTATATGAGGAGAGTACTGAAGCTTTCTTT. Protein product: CASSLYEESTEAFF.

CDR3 region: CASSPSNRVFYGYTF. Here the CDR3 DNA reads TGTGCCAGCAGCCCGTCAAACAGGGTTTTTTATGGCTACACCTTC. V is TRBV3-1 (or the pseudogene TRBV3-2) and J is TRBJ1-2, with D perhaps matching TRBD1 (6 bases). CDR1 and CDR2 (germline): LGHDT, YNNKEL (reference sequence). This CDR3 has 15 residues. The V and J ends lost 4 bases and 5 bases respectively, with 17 bases between them.

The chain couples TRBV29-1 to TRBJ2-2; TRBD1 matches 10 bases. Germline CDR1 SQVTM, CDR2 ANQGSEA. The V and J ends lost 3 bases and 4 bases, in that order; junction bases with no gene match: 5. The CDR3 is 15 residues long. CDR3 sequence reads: CSVDAGQGSTGELFF. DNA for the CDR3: TGCAGCGTTGACGCGGGACAGGGGAGCACCGGGGAGCTGTTTTTT.

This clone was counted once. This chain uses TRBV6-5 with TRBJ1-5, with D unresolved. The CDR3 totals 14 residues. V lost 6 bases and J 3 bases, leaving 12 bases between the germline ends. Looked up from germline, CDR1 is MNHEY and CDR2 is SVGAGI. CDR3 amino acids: CASRNGLINQPQHF. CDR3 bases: TGTGCCAGCAGGAACGGACTGATCAATCAGCCCCAGCATTTT.

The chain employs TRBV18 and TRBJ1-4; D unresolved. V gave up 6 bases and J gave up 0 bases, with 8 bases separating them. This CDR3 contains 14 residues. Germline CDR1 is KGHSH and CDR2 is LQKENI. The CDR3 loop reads CASSRSATNEKLFF. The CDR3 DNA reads TGTGCCAGCTCGCGGAGTGCAACTAATGAAAAACTGTTTTTT.

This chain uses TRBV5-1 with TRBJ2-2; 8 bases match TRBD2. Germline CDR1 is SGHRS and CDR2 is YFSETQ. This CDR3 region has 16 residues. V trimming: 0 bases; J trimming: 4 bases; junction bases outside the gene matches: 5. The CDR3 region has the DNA TGCGCCAGCAGCTTGGTTGAGCGGGGGAGCACCGGGGAGCTGTTTTTT. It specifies CASSLVERGSTGELFF.

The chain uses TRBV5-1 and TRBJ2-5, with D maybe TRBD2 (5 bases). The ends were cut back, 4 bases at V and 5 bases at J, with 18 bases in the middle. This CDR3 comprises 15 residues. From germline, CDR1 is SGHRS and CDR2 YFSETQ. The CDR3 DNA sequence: TGCGCCAGCAGCCGCGCCTCACTAGACGCGGAGACCCAGTACTTC. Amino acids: CASSRASLDAETQYF.

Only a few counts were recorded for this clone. The chain's CDR3 is CASSYNRGFGYTF. The CDR3 DNA reads TGTGCCAGCAGTTACAACAGGGGGTTCGGCTACACCTTC. The V gene is TRBV6-5, the J gene TRBJ1-2; 8 bases fit TRBD1. This CDR3 is 13 amino acids long. Per germline, CDR1 MNHEY and CDR2 SVGAGI. V lost 2 bases to trimming and J lost 8 bases; unmatched junction nucleotides: 4.